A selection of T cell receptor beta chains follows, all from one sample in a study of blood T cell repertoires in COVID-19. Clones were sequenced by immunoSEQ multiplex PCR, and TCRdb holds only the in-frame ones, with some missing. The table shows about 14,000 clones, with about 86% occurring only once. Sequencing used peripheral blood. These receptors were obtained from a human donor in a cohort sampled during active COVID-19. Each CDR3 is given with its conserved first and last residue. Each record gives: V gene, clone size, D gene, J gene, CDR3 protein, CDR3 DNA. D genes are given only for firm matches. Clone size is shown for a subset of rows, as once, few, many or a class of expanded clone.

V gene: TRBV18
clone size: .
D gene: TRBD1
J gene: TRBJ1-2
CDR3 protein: CASSEGQGEYYGYTF
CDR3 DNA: TGTGCCAGCTCGGAAGGACAGGGTGAATACTATGGCTACACCTTC

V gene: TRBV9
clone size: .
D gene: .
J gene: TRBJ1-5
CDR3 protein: CASSPLGGKNQPQHF
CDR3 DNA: TGTGCCAGCAGCCCCCTTGGAGGGAAGAATCAGCCCCAGCATTTT

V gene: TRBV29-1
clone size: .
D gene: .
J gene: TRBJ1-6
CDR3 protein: CSVAGDYNSPLHF
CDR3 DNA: TGCAGCGTTGCAGGGGACTATAATTCACCCCTCCACTTT

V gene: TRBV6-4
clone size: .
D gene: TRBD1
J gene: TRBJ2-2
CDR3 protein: CASSDTGTGNTGELFF
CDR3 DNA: TGTGCCAGCAGTGACACCGGGACAGGGAACACCGGGGAGCTGTTTTTT

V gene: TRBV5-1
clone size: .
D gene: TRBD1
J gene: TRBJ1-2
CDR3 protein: CASSRDRGVGGYGYTF
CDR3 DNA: TGCGCCAGCAGTAGGGACAGGGGAGTAGGCGGCTATGGCTACACCTTC

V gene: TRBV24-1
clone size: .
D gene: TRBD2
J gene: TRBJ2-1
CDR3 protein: CATQEGGPYNEQFF
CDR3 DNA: TGTGCCACCCAAGAGGGAGGGCCGTACAATGAGCAGTTCTTC

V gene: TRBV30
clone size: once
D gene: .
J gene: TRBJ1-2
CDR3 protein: CARAGAGGYTF
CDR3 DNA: TGTGCCCGGGCAGGGGCGGGTGGCTACACCTTC

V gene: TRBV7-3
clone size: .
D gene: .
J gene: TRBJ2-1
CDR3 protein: CASSSTGRRFF
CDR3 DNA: TGTGCCAGCAGCAGCACAGGGCGGCGGTTCTTC

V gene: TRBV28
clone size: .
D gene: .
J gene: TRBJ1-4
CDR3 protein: CASRLDSINEKLFF
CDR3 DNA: TGTGCCAGCAGACTGGACAGCATTAATGAAAAACTGTTTTTT

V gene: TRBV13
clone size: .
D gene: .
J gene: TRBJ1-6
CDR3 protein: CASSIRGHNNSPLHF
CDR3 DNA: TGTGCCAGCAGCATAAGGGGACACAATAATTCACCCCTCCACTTT

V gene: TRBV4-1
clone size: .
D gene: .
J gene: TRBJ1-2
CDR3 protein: CASSARTLLGDYTF
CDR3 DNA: TGCGCCAGCAGCGCTAGGACTTTACTCGGCGACTACACCTTC

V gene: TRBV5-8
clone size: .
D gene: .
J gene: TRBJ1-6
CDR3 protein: CASEVGLLYNSPLHF
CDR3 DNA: TGTGCCAGCGAGGTCGGCCTACTATATAATTCACCCCTCCACTTT

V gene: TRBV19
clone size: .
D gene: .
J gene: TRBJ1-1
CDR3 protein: CASSVVVGWNTEAFF
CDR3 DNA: TGTGCCAGTAGTGTGGTTGTCGGTTGGAACACTGAAGCTTTCTTT

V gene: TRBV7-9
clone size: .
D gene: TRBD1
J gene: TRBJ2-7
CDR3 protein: CASSPRDRSYEQYF
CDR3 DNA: TGTGCCAGCAGCCCCCGGGACAGGTCCTACGAGCAGTACTTC

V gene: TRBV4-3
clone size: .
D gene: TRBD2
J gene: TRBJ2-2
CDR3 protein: CASSQVGPSGSTGELFF
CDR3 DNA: TGCGCCAGCAGCCAAGTGGGGCCTAGCGGGAGTACCGGGGAGCTGTTTTTT

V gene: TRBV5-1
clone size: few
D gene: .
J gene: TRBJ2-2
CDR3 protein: CASSFGHPGTGNTGELFF
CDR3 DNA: TGCGCCAGCAGCTTCGGACACCCCGGGACTGGGAACACCGGGGAGCTGTTTTTT

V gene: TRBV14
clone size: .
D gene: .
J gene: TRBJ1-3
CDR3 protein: CASSRFGLTSGNTIYF
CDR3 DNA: TGTGCCAGCAGCCGATTTGGACTGACCTCTGGAAACACCATATATTTT